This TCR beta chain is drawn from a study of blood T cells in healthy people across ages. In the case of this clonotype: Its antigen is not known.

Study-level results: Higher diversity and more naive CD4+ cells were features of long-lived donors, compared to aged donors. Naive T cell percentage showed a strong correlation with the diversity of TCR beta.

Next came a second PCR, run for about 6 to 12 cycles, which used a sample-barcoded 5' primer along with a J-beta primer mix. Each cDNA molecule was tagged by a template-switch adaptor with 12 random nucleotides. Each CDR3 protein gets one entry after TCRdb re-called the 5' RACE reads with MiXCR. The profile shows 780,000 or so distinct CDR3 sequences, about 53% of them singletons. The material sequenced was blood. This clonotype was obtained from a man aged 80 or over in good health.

The CDR3 DNA sequence: TGCAGTGCTGGTACAGGGCGCGGCTATGGCTACACCTTC. Amino acid sequence: CSAGTGRGYGYTF. The rearrangement uses TRBV20-1 and TRBJ1-2; D may be TRBD1 (6 bases). V was trimmed by 5 bases and J by 4 bases, leaving 14 bases between them. The CDR3 runs 13 residues. Germline lookup yields CDR1 DFQATT and CDR2 SNEGSKA (reference sequence).